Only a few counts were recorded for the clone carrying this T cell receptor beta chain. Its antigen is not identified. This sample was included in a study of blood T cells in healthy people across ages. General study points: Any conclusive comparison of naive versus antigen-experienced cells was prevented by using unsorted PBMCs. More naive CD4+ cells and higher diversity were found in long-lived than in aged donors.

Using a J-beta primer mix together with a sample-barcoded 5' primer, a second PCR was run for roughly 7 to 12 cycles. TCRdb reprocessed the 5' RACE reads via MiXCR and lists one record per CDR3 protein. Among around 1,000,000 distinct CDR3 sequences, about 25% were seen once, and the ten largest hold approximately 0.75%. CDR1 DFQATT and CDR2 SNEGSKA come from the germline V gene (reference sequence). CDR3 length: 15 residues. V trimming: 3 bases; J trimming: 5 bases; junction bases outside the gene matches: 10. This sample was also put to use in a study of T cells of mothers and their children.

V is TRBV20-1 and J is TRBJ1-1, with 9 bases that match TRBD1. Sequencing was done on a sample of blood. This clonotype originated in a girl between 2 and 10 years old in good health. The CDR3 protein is CSAREDRGRRTEAFF. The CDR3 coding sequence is TGCAGTGCTAGGGAGGACAGGGGAAGGAGAACTGAAGCTTTCTTT.